A single sample gave rise to the 32 T cell receptor beta chains below, sequenced in a study of blood T cell repertoires in COVID-19. Profiled with immunoSEQ multiplex PCR; TCRdb holds only in-frame clones, not every one. The sample lists nearly 100,000 clones, 75% to 90% occurring once. The sample was peripheral blood. The receptors were sampled from a man older than 75 with acute or convalescent COVID-19.

The gene calls are TRBV18 and TRBJ1-1; TRBD1 might be the D (6 bases). Looked up from germline, CDR1 is KGHSH and CDR2 is LQKENI. V was pared by 3 bases and J by 3 bases, with 11 bases between. The CDR3 sequence is 14 residues long. The CDR3 loop is CASSPIQGYTEAFF. The CDR3 nucleotides are TGTGCCAGCTCACCGATACAGGGTTACACTGAAGCTTTCTTT.

The chain couples TRBV9 to TRBJ1-6, with TRBD1 matching over 9 bases. The junction had 2 bases not matched to a gene; V was cut back by 0 bases and J by 7 bases. Germline lookup yields CDR1 SGDLS and CDR2 YYNGEE. The CDR3 runs to 15 residues. This chain's CDR3 is CASSVEGTGNSPLHF. For the CDR3, the DNA is TGTGCCAGCAGCGTAGAGGGGACAGGGAATTCACCCCTCCACTTT.

The sample holds a few counts of this clone. The chain combines TRBV2 with TRBJ1-5, with D possibly being TRBD1 (5 bases). The CDR3 contains 13 residues. Trimming cost V 6 bases and J 6 bases, with 12 bases left between them. The germline V gene encodes CDR1 SNHLY and CDR2 FYNNEI. CDR3: CASRGQQVQPQHF. The DNA of the CDR3 is TGTGCCAGCAGGGGCCAACAGGTTCAGCCCCAGCATTTT.

The chain recombines TRBV5-1 with TRBJ2-1; 7 bases line up with TRBD2. This CDR3 is 14 amino acids long. V shed 4 bases and J 5 bases; nucleotides not matched to a gene: 6. From germline, CDR1 is SGHRS and CDR2 YFSETQ. The CDR3 coding sequence is TGCGCCAGCAGCCTCACTAGCGACCACAATGAGCAGTTCTTC. It specifies CASSLTSDHNEQFF.

The rearrangement links TRBV7-9 to TRBJ1-5; D unclear. The CDR3 extends over 14 amino acids. Trimming left V 5 bases short and J 1 base short, with 9 bases between. CDR1 and CDR2 from the germline V gene are SEHNR and FQNEAQ (reference sequence). This CDR3 is CASSPIMSNQPQHF. CDR3 nucleotides: TGTGCCAGCAGCCCCATCATGAGCAATCAGCCCCAGCATTTT.

The CDR3 is CASSRQGVGSYEQYF. DNA of the CDR3: TGTGCCAGCAGTAGGCAGGGGGTAGGCTCCTACGAGCAGTACTTC. This chain links TRBV28 with TRBJ2-7, with 7 bases aligning to TRBD1. J gave up 0 bases and V 5 bases, and 7 bases lay outside the gene matches. The germline CDR1 and CDR2 sequences are MDHEN and SYDVKM. The CDR3 runs to 15 residues.

This clone was picked up one time. In DNA form, the CDR3 reads TGTGCCAGCAGCATCACTAGCGGGAGATCCTACGAGCAGTACTTC. Amino acid sequence: CASSITSGRSYEQYF. The chain combines TRBV5-8 with TRBJ2-7; 11 bases are a match to TRBD2. Germline V gene lookup returns CDR1 SGHTS and CDR2 YDEGEE. The CDR3 is 15 residues long. V gave up 4 bases and J gave up 1 base; unmatched junction bases: 4.

In DNA form, the CDR3 reads TGTGCCAGCAGCCTCGGGACAAACTATGGCTACACCTTC. Residues: CASSLGTNYGYTF. The V gene is TRBV7-3, the J gene TRBJ1-2; a weak D match, TRBD1 (6 bases). Germline CDR1 is SGHTA and CDR2 is FQGTGA. This CDR3 region has 13 residues. The V gene lost 5 bases and the J gene lost 2 bases, with 9 bases spanning the gap. Filled out from reference TRBV7-3 and TRBJ1-2, the complete variable domain reads GAGVSQTPSNKVTEKGKYVELRCDPISGHTALYWYRQSLGQGPEFLIYFQGTGAADDSGLPNDRFFAVRPEGSVSTLKIQRTERGDSAVYLCASSLGTNYGYTFGSGTRLTVV.

The chain links TRBV30 to TRBJ2-7; 7 nucleotides agree with TRBD2. Germline loops: CDR1 GTSNPN, CDR2 SVGIG (reference sequence). V lost 7 bases and J lost 3; bases outside the gene matches: 9. This CDR3 contains 13 residues. The CDR3 DNA reads TGTGCCTTCCATATAGCGGGCCTCTACGAGCAGTACTTC. Translated: CAFHIAGLYEQYF.

The chain links TRBV4-1 to TRBJ1-1, with D uncertain. The germline gives CDR1 MGHRA, CDR2 YSYEKL. The V and J ends lost 0 bases and 11 bases respectively, with 13 bases between them. This CDR3 region has 13 residues. Here the CDR3 reads CASSQDLGDMAFF. For the CDR3, the DNA is TGCGCCAGCAGCCAAGATCTAGGAGATATGGCTTTCTTT.

This clone was seen a single time. V and J are TRBV5-1 and TRBJ2-3; D not resolved. Trimming shortened V by 1 base and J by 6 bases, and 15 bases separated the two germline ends. This CDR3 comprises 15 residues. CDR1 SGHRS and CDR2 YFSETQ come from the germline V gene. The CDR3 protein is CASSLWRNLRDTQYF. CDR3 DNA: TGCGCCAGCAGCTTGTGGCGGAACCTGCGGGATACGCAGTATTTT.

V gene TRBV7-6 combines with J gene TRBJ1-5; no definite D call. The germline CDR1 and CDR2 sequences are SGHVS and FNYEAQ. The CDR3 is 16 amino acids. Trimming took off 1 base at V and 0 bases at J, with 10 bases between the two ends. The CDR3 DNA reads as TGTGCCAGCAGCTTAGGTTCCGACTATAGCAATCAGCCCCAGCATTTT. Its translation is CASSLGSDYSNQPQHF.

The chain recombines TRBV9 with TRBJ2-3, with TRBD2 matching over 10 bases. Germline V gene sequence: CDR1 SGDLS, CDR2 YYNGEE. V gave up 0 bases and J gave up 0 bases; unmatched junction bases: 4. The CDR3 spans 17 residues. The CDR3 sequence is CASSVASGRASTDTQYF. The CDR3, as DNA: TGTGCCAGCAGCGTAGCCAGCGGGAGGGCGAGCACAGATACGCAGTATTTT.

This sequence joins TRBV7-8 and TRBJ2-5, with D possibly matching TRBD2 (6 bases). The CDR3 length is 17 residues. CDR1 is SGHVS, CDR2 FQNEAQ, per germline. The V gene lost 1 base and the J gene lost 4 bases, with 19 bases spanning the gap. This CDR3 reads CASSLGLDRARGETQYF. Here the CDR3 DNA reads TGTGCCAGCAGCTTAGGACTAGATAGGGCGAGAGGAGAGACCCAGTACTTC. Filled out from reference TRBV7-8 and TRBJ2-5, the complete variable domain reads GAGVSQSPRYKVAKRGQDVALRCDPISGHVSLFWYQQALGQGPEFLTYFQNEAQLDKSGLPSDRFFAERPEGSVSTLKIQRTQQEDSAVYLCASSLGLDRARGETQYFGPGTRLLVL.

V usage is TRBV10-3 and J usage is TRBJ2-7; 8 nucleotides align to TRBD1. The J segment lost 6 bases and the V segment lost 7 bases, leaving 5 bases of the junction unmatched. The length of the CDR3 is 12 residues. Per the germline V gene, CDR1 is ENHRY and CDR2 is SYGVKD. The CDR3 DNA sequence: TGTGCCATCAACGGAGGGACAGGCGAGCAGTACTTC. Translated, it gives CAINGGTGEQYF.

The sample holds one count of this clone. This chain connects TRBV7-2 to TRBJ2-7, with 7 bases aligning to TRBD1. The J segment lost 2 bases and the V segment lost 5 bases, leaving 9 bases of the junction unmatched. The germline V gene has CDR1 SGHTA and CDR2 FQGNSA. The CDR3 runs 15 residues. CDR3 nucleotides: TGTGCCAGCAGCCCCCGGGCAGGGGGAGCCTACGAGCAGTACTTC. Residues: CASSPRAGGAYEQYF.

V is TRBV5-1 and J is TRBJ2-3; D gene ambiguous. CDR3 size: 14 residues. Per the germline V gene, CDR1 is SGHRS and CDR2 is YFSETQ. Trimming took off 1 base at V and 2 bases at J, with 8 bases between the two ends. For the CDR3, the DNA is TGCGCCAGCAGCTTGCTAAGTCCCACAGATACGCAGTATTTT. Translated, it gives CASSLLSPTDTQYF. Filled out from reference TRBV5-1 and TRBJ2-3, the complete variable domain reads KAGVTQTPRYLIKTRGQQVTLSCSPISGHRSVSWYQQTPGQGLQFLFEYFSETQRNKGNFPGRFSGRQFSNSRSEMNVSTLELGDSALYLCASSLLSPTDTQYFGPGTRLTVL.

The CDR3 region is CATSDGQVYQPQHF. CDR3 sequence (DNA): TGTGCCACCAGTGATGGACAGGTGTATCAGCCCCAGCATTTT. J is TRBJ1-5 and V is TRBV24-1; 7 nucleotides match TRBD1. The germline V gene has CDR1 KGHDR and CDR2 SFDVKD. The junction had 3 bases not matched to a gene; V was cut back by 3 bases and J by 5 bases. The CDR3 runs 14 residues.

The chain uses TRBV28 and TRBJ1-1, with TRBD1 matching over 7 bases. Germline-derived CDR1 and CDR2 are MDHEN and SYDVKM. This CDR3 spans 12 amino acids. The V gene end was trimmed by 2 bases and the J gene end by 10 bases; junction bases not matched to a gene: 4. For the CDR3, the DNA is TGTGCCAGCAGTTTAACCACAGGGGCAGCTTTCTTT. Its protein product is CASSLTTGAAFF.

The chain recombines TRBV5-1 with TRBJ2-1, with TRBD2 identical over 7 bases. With V trimmed by 4 bases and J by 0 bases, 4 bases remained unmatched. The germline V gene encodes CDR1 SGHRS and CDR2 YFSETQ. CDR3 length: 15 amino acids. Here the CDR3 DNA reads TGCGCCAGCAGCCCTAGCGGTAGCTCCTACAATGAGCAGTTCTTC. It translates to CASSPSGSSYNEQFF. Full variable domain (rest looked up from reference TRBV5-1 and TRBJ2-1): KAGVTQTPRYLIKTRGQQVTLSCSPISGHRSVSWYQQTPGQGLQFLFEYFSETQRNKGNFPGRFSGRQFSNSRSEMNVSTLELGDSALYLCASSPSGSSYNEQFFGPGTRLTVL.

The chain uses TRBV28 and TRBJ2-5; weak D call: TRBD2 (7 bases). V was clipped by 5 bases and J by 5 bases, with 15 bases between them. There are 14 residues in the CDR3. The germline CDR1 and CDR2 sequences are MDHEN and SYDVKM. Here the CDR3 reads CASSPTGRGETQYF. The CDR3 DNA reads TGTGCCAGCAGTCCCACAGGGAGGGGGGAGACCCAGTACTTC.

V usage is TRBV9 and J usage is TRBJ1-1, with 8 bases matching TRBD1. The V gene end was trimmed by 6 bases and the J gene end by 3 bases; junction bases not matched to a gene: 7. There are 14 residues in the CDR3. Germline V CDR1 and CDR2: SGDLS, YYNGEE. The CDR3 sequence is CASTRGLGDTEAFF. The CDR3, as DNA: TGTGCCAGCACCAGGGGGCTAGGTGACACTGAAGCTTTCTTT.

V usage is TRBV7-3 and J usage is TRBJ2-1; 8 bases are a match to TRBD2. V gave up 1 base and J gave up 9 bases; unmatched junction bases: 8. Looked up from germline, CDR1 is SGHTA and CDR2 is FQGTGA. This CDR3 comprises 15 residues. The CDR3 region is CASSLRAGAGAEQFF. Written as DNA, the CDR3 is TGTGCCAGCAGCTTAAGAGCGGGAGCTGGGGCTGAGCAGTTCTTC.

The V call is TRBV7-2, the J call TRBJ2-7; 8 positions agree with TRBD2. Germline CDR1 SGHTA, CDR2 FQGNSA. The V and J ends lost 1 base and 4 bases, in that order; junction bases with no gene match: 6. This CDR3 spans 15 amino acids. The CDR3 region has the DNA TGTGCCAGCAGCTTAGGGACCGGGGGGGGGTACGAGCAGTACTTC. This gives the protein CASSLGTGGGYEQYF. Supplemented by reference TRBV7-2 and TRBJ2-7, the full variable domain reads GAGVSQSPSNKVTEKGKDVELRCDPISGHTALYWYRQSLGQGLEFLIYFQGNSAPDKSGLPSDRFSAERTGGSVSTLTIQRTQQEDSAVYLCASSLGTGGGYEQYFGPGTRLTVT.

This sequence joins TRBV19 and TRBJ2-6; possibly TRBD1 for D (5 bases). Trimming shortened V by 5 bases and J by 1 base, and 15 bases separated the two germline ends. Germline V gives CDR1 LNHDA, CDR2 SQIVND (reference sequence). The CDR3 has 17 residues. The CDR3 region is CASSQGLIISGANVLTF. In DNA, the CDR3 is TGTGCCAGTAGTCAGGGTCTGATAATTTCTGGGGCCAACGTCCTGACTTTC.

The chain combines TRBV24-1 with TRBJ1-4; D remains unclear. V lost 9 bases to trimming and J lost 11 bases, with 6 bases between them. CDR1 and CDR2 (germline): KGHDR, SFDVKD. CDR3 size: 9 residues. The CDR3 DNA reads TGTGCCACCCCCCCGAAACTGTTTTTT. It encodes CATPPKLFF.

With regard to this clone: The sample carries other DNA sequences with the same CDR3. The DNA for the CDR3 is TGTGCCAGCAGCTTGGGCAGGGGTGAGACCCAGTACTTC. It is translated as CASSLGRGETQYF. This rearrangement joins TRBV5-6 to TRBJ2-5, with a possible D match to TRBD1 (6 bases). V shed 0 bases and J shed 5 bases, with 8 bases lying between them. Germline V gene data show CDR1 as SGHDT and CDR2 as YYEEEE. This CDR3 is 13 amino acids long. Complete variable domain (other parts from reference TRBV5-6 and TRBJ2-5): DAGVTQSPTHLIKTRGQQVTLRCSPKSGHDTVSWYQQALGQGPQFIFQYYEEEERQRGNFPDRFSGHQFPNYSSELNVNALLLGDSALYLCASSLGRGETQYFGPGTRLLVL.

A few counts support this clone. The chain employs TRBV19 and TRBJ1-5, with D perhaps matching TRBD1 (6 bases). CDR3 length: 14 residues. V shed 3 bases and J shed 7 bases, with 13 bases lying between them. Germline CDR1 is LNHDA and CDR2 is SQIVND (reference sequence). The CDR3 is CASSILQGSQPQHF. The CDR3 DNA reads as TGTGCCAGTAGTATCCTACAGGGATCGCAGCCCCAGCATTTT.

This chain joins TRBV4-2 and TRBJ1-4; 7 positions agree with TRBD1. CDR3 length equals 16 residues. Unmatched junction bases numbered 12, after V lost 7 bases and J lost 4 bases. Per the germline V gene, CDR1 is LGHNA and CDR2 is YNFKEQ. As DNA, the CDR3 is TGTGCCAGCACCCTCTCGGTCGGGACAGTTAATGAAAAACTGTTTTTT. Translated, it gives CASTLSVGTVNEKLFF.

This clone was counted once. The rearrangement joins TRBV27 to TRBJ2-7; TRBD1 is a possible D gene (6 bases). The CDR3 is 16 residues long. Germline lookup yields CDR1 MNHEY and CDR2 SMNVEV (reference sequence). V was shortened by 0 bases and J by 1 base, with 13 bases between the two germline ends. CDR3 in amino acids: CASSLSSSRGSYEQYF. In nucleotides, the CDR3 is TGTGCCAGCAGTTTATCTTCGTCCAGGGGTTCCTACGAGCAGTACTTC.

V and J are TRBV19 and TRBJ2-5; 7 bases match TRBD1. Unmatched junction bases numbered 8, after V lost 5 bases and J lost 2 bases. Germline-derived CDR1 and CDR2 are LNHDA and SQIVND (reference sequence). There are 15 residues in the CDR3. The CDR3 sequence is CASSATGTAQETQYF. The CDR3 DNA is TGTGCCAGTAGTGCGACCGGGACAGCTCAAGAGACCCAGTACTTC.

This chain uses TRBV19 with TRBJ2-2; D is perhaps TRBD1 (5 bases). Germline V gene lookup returns CDR1 LNHDA and CDR2 SQIVND (reference sequence). V lost 6 bases to trimming and J lost 6 bases, with 14 bases between them. The CDR3 is 14 amino acids. CDR3 DNA sequence: TGTGCCAGTAGAATAAGACAGTCGGCCGGGGAGCTGTTTTTT. Encoded protein: CASRIRQSAGELFF.